The 23 T cell receptor beta chains reported below all come from one sample, sequenced in a study of T cells in Graves' hyperthyroidism and ophthalmopathy. RNA transcripts provided the source from which TCR beta CDR3 regions were amplified. First-round RT-PCR targeting the TCR CDR3 was performed with the HTBI primer set. MiXCR, applied by TCRdb to the multiplex PCR reads, yields one record per CDR3 protein. The sample holds about 480,000 distinct CDR3 sequences; around 22% are singletons and the top ten take approximately 10%. Sequencing was done on a sample of blood. These receptors all stem from a woman aged 25 to 39 with Graves' ophthalmopathy.

This clonotype was counted a few times. V is TRBV12-3 or TRBV12-4 and J is TRBJ1-1; no reliable D call. The V end lost 5 bases, the J end lost 4 bases, and 11 bases lay between the germline ends. The CDR3 is made up of 13 amino acids. The chain's CDR3 is CASSHPWGTEAFF. CDR3 nucleotides: TGTGCCAGCAGTCACCCCTGGGGCACTGAAGCTTTCTTT.

This clonotype was counted many times. This chain links TRBV25-1 with TRBJ2-5; possibly TRBD1 or TRBD2 for D (6 bases each). The CDR3 is 12 amino acids. The germline V and J ends were trimmed by 8 bases and 5 bases, with 12 bases remaining between them. Germline CDR1 is MGHDK and CDR2 is SYGVNS. The CDR3 is CASSRDIETQYF. The CDR3 coding sequence is TGTGCCAGCTCGCGGGACATTGAGACCCAGTACTTC.

In its sample, this clonotype was seen many times. The V gene is TRBV25-1, the J gene TRBJ2-2; TRBD2 matches at 8 bases. After removal of 8 bases from V and 1 base from J, the junction contained 6 bases not matched to a gene. The germline CDR1 and CDR2 sequences are MGHDK and SYGVNS. This CDR3 is 15 amino acids long. This CDR3 reads CASAGTSRNTGELFF. The CDR3 DNA reads as TGTGCCAGCGCCGGGACTAGTCGGAACACCGGGGAGCTGTTTTTT.

The chain recombines TRBV12-3 or TRBV12-4 with TRBJ2-7; TRBD1 agrees at 7 bases. This CDR3 comprises 15 residues. V lost 5 bases and J lost 3; bases outside the gene matches: 10. The CDR3 DNA sequence: TGTGCCAGCAGTCCTTCCGGGACAGCACTCTACGAGCAGTACTTC. Protein sequence: CASSPSGTALYEQYF.

This clonotype was seen a handful of times. The V call is TRBV5-1, the J call TRBJ1-1; weak D call: TRBD1 (5 bases). Germline CDR1 and CDR2: SGHRS and YFSETQ. Deletions cut 0 bases from V and 2 bases from J, with 8 bases between. The CDR3 totals 14 residues. The CDR3 region has the DNA TGCGCCAGCAGCTTGGGGGGCTTTAACACTGAAGCTTTCTTT. Its translation is CASSLGGFNTEAFF.

The chain recombines TRBV4-3 with TRBJ1-5; D possibly corresponds to TRBD1 (5 bases). This CDR3 is built from 16 residues. Germline CDR1 and CDR2: LGHNA and YSLEER. Trimming removed 0 bases from V and 9 bases from J, with 18 bases in between. The CDR3 reads CASSQDQGPSGGPQHF. CDR3 sequence (DNA): TGCGCCAGCAGCCAAGATCAGGGACCTTCTGGGGGGCCCCAGCATTTT.

A few counts support this clonotype. The rearrangement uses TRBV29-1 and TRBJ1-2; tentatively, D is TRBD1 (5 bases). Deletions cut 4 bases from V and 4 bases from J, with 22 bases between. Per germline, CDR1 SQVTM and CDR2 ANQGSEA. The CDR3 has 16 amino acids. CDR3 region: CSVVPRLMGTLYGYTF. The CDR3 nucleotides are TGCAGCGTTGTCCCCCGGTTGATGGGGACCCTCTATGGCTACACCTTC. Combining the CDR3 with reference TRBV29-1 and TRBJ1-2 gives the whole variable domain SAVISQKPSRDICQRGTSLTIQCQVDSQVTMMFWYRQQPGQSLTLIATANQGSEATYESGFVIDKFPISRPNLTFSTLTVSNMSPEDSSIYLCSVVPRLMGTLYGYTFGSGTRLTVV.

This clonotype was counted at least ten times. J is TRBJ1-5 and V is TRBV29-1; TRBD1 might be the D (5 bases). The germline gives CDR1 SQVTM, CDR2 ANQGSEA. The CDR3 totals 12 residues. CDR3 loop: CSAKWGNQPQHF. The CDR3 DNA reads TGCAGTGCTAAATGGGGGAATCAGCCCCAGCATTTT. The full variable domain, completed using reference TRBV29-1 and TRBJ1-5, is SAVISQKPSRDICQRGTSLTIQCQVDSQVTMMFWYRQQPGQSLTLIATANQGSEATYESGFVIDKFPISRPNLTFSTLTVSNMSPEDSSIYLCSAKWGNQPQHFGDGTRLSIL.

This clonotype came up many times. This rearrangement joins TRBV29-1 to TRBJ2-7; no clear D. The germline V gene has CDR1 SQVTM and CDR2 ANQGSEA. The ends were cut back, 5 bases at V and 3 bases at J, with 11 bases in the middle. The CDR3 spans 12 residues. As DNA, the CDR3 is TGCAGCGTTAGGGCAGGAAACTACGAGCAGTACTTC. Translating gives CSVRAGNYEQYF.

This clonotype was seen ten or more times. The V gene is TRBV20-1, the J gene TRBJ2-5; D tentatively reads TRBD1 or TRBD2 (5 bases each). Germline CDR1 DFQATT, CDR2 SNEGSKA (reference sequence). The CDR3 sequence is 11 residues long. V was clipped by 6 bases and J by 5 bases, with 10 bases between them. In DNA form, the CDR3 reads TGCAGTGCAAGGGACGTGGAGACCCAGTACTTC. Translation gives CSARDVETQYF.

The V call is TRBV28, the J call TRBJ2-4; D may be TRBD2 (5 bases). The V gene's germline CDR1 is MDHEN and CDR2 SYDVKM. V was trimmed by 5 bases and J by 6 bases, leaving 17 bases between them. This CDR3 region has 15 residues. The CDR3 DNA reads TGTGCCAGCAGTCATTTTGAGAGGGCTGGAAACATTCAGTACTTC. Its translation: CASSHFERAGNIQYF.

This sequence joins TRBV6-5 and TRBJ1-6; 8 bases are shared with TRBD1. Unmatched junction bases numbered 4, after V lost 2 bases and J lost 1 base. Germline loops: CDR1 MNHEY, CDR2 SVGAGI. The CDR3 runs 17 residues. The CDR3 DNA is TGTGCCAGCAGTTACCGACAGGGGAGGTCCTATAATTCACCCCTCCACTTT. Translated, it gives CASSYRQGRSYNSPLHF.

This clonotype was picked up many times. The chain recombines TRBV4-1 with TRBJ2-5; D is undetermined. Germline CDR1 MGHRA, CDR2 YSYEKL. This CDR3 comprises 16 residues. Trimming stripped 4 bases from V and 5 bases from J, with 20 bases between. The CDR3 DNA follows: TGCGCCAGCAGCCGAGCCCCAGGAGCTTTTACGGAGACCCAGTACTTC. It yields the protein CASSRAPGAFTETQYF.

This clonotype was recorded a few times. A read error is possible here, since a much larger clone lies one base away. This chain uses TRBV6-2 or TRBV6-3 with TRBJ2-7; D uncertain. This CDR3 has 12 amino acids. Germline V gene sequence: CDR1 MNHEY, CDR2 SVGEGT. V lost 11 bases and J lost 3, with 14 bases in between. Here the CDR3 reads CAGRSAYYEQYF. The CDR3 DNA is TGTGCCGGCCGCTCGGCCTACTACGAGCAGTACTTC.

This clonotype came up many times. The V gene is TRBV24-1, the J gene TRBJ2-5; 8 nucleotides align to TRBD1. In germline, CDR1 is KGHDR, CDR2 SFDVKD. V dropped 3 bases and J dropped 1; count of bases not matched to a gene: 3. The CDR3 length is 15 residues. The CDR3 loop is CATSDTGTGQETQYF. CDR3 DNA: TGTGCCACCAGTGATACCGGGACAGGCCAAGAGACCCAGTACTTC.

As concerns this clonotype: The limits of the CDR3 on the DNA are not certain, so only TCRdb's listed CDR3 is given. The V call is TRBV6-2 or TRBV6-3, the J call TRBJ2-5. The length of the CDR3 is 17 amino acids, counting both ends. CDR1 is MNHEY, CDR2 SVGEGT, per germline. CDR3: CASSSSQWGEGQETQYF.

This clonotype was seen at least ten times. The CDR3 spells CASYLQVYTEAFF. DNA for the CDR3: TGTGCCAGTTATTTACAGGTATACACTGAAGCTTTCTTT. V usage is TRBV6-5 and J usage is TRBJ1-1; D might be TRBD1 (5 bases). Germline CDR1 MNHEY, CDR2 SVGAGI. Between the trimmed V and J ends, which lost 9 bases and 3 bases, there was a span of 14 bases. CDR3 length: 13 amino acids.

This clonotype has at least ten counts. The V gene is TRBV2, the J gene TRBJ1-1, with 8 bases identical to TRBD1. V gave up 4 bases and J gave up 3 bases; unmatched junction bases: 7. Germline CDR1 reads SNHLY; CDR2 reads FYNNEI. The CDR3 has 15 residues. This chain's CDR3 is CASSGQGAKDTEAFF. DNA of the CDR3: TGTGCCAGCAGTGGCCAGGGGGCGAAGGACACTGAAGCTTTCTTT.

This clonotype was seen ten or more times. The chain uses TRBV6-1 and TRBJ1-5, with D possibly being TRBD1 (6 bases). Deletions cut 5 bases from V and 6 bases from J, with 17 bases between. CDR1 MNHNS and CDR2 SASEGT come from the germline V gene. The CDR3 spans 15 residues. CDR3 DNA: TGTGCCAGCAGTCCACTAGACAGGTCGGGTCAGCCCCAGCATTTT. Amino acid sequence: CASSPLDRSGQPQHF.

The V call is TRBV15, the J call TRBJ2-7; D gene unclear. There are 13 residues in the CDR3. The germline V and J ends were trimmed by 1 base and 6 bases, with 10 bases remaining between them. Germline V lookup: CDR1 LNHNV, CDR2 YYDKDF (reference sequence). In DNA, the CDR3 is TGTGCCACCAGCAGAGGCGTGGGCCGCGAGCAGTACTTC. This translates into CATSRGVGREQYF.

Many counts were recorded for this clonotype. The V call is TRBV20-1, the J call TRBJ2-3, with 8 bases fitting TRBD2. CDR1 is DFQATT, CDR2 SNEGSKA, per germline (reference sequence). Trimming cost V 0 bases and J 2 bases; bases outside gene matches: 7. The CDR3 consists of 16 residues. CDR3 loop: CSARDPLAGYTDTQYF. Here the CDR3 DNA reads TGCAGTGCTAGAGATCCCTTAGCGGGATACACAGATACGCAGTATTTT.

The J gene is TRBJ1-5, the V gene TRBV2; no firm D call. The V end lost 0 bases, the J end lost 7 bases, and 7 bases lay between the germline ends. Germline V gene lookup returns CDR1 SNHLY and CDR2 FYNNEI. The CDR3 is 13 residues long. Written as DNA, the CDR3 is TGTGCCAGCAGTGAAGCCGAGAGACAGCCCCAGCATTTT. Its protein is CASSEAERQPQHF. The full variable domain, completed using reference TRBV2 and TRBJ1-5, is EPEVTQTPSHQVTQMGQEVILRCVPISNHLYFYWYRQILGQKVEFLVSFYNNEISEKSEIFDDQFSVERPDGSNFTLKIRSTKLEDSAMYFCASSEAERQPQHFGDGTRLSIL.

This clonotype was seen at least ten times. The V call is TRBV12-3 or TRBV12-4, the J call TRBJ1-2; D remains unclear. The CDR3 length is 14 residues. V was pared by 3 bases and J by 4 bases, with 12 bases between. This CDR3 is CASSFEQTIYGYTF. CDR3 bases: TGTGCCAGCAGTTTCGAACAGACTATCTATGGCTACACCTTC.